This entry is about one T cell receptor (beta chain). Its target is unknown. The data belong to a study of cytomegalovirus exposure and HLA in healthy donors. The wider study: Earlier, some 170 million T cells were analyzed, and about 120 million unique TCR beta sequences were found among them. Notes on the study in general: Apart from CMV serostatus, no immune exposure information was available.

J lost 7 bases, V lost 3 bases, and 7 bases had no gene match. The germline V gene encodes CDR1 KGHSH and CDR2 LQKENI. This CDR3 has 15 residues. The primer mix had 60 Vbeta and 13 Jbeta primers. The repertoire was sequenced with immunoSEQ multiplex PCR; TCRdb's copy has only in-frame clones and lacks some. The profile shows approximately 150,000 clones, approximately 80% of them singletons. Sequenced material: PBMCs. The sequence was obtained from a man aged 30 to 39 in good health and CMV-seronegative. The V call is TRBV18, the J call TRBJ2-1; TRBD2 agrees at 9 bases. The CDR3 reads CASSPEASGKNEQFF. The CDR3 coding sequence is TGTGCCAGCTCACCCGAGGCTAGCGGGAAGAATGAGCAGTTCTTC.